This is a list of T cell receptor beta chains from one sample in a study of cytomegalovirus exposure and HLA in healthy donors. TCRdb keeps only in-frame clones here, not all; method: immunoSEQ multiplex PCR. The sample has about 120,000 clones; roughly 89% are singletons. The material sequenced was PBMCs. The source of these receptors is a woman younger than 35 in good health and CMV-seronegative. CDR3s include the opening cysteine and the closing phenylalanine or tryptophan. D genes are given only for firm matches. Only part of the rows carry a size: once, few, many, or a class if the clone is expanded.

j_call: TRBJ2-2
clone_size: -
d_call: TRBD1
v_call: TRBV2
cdr3_aa: CASRGGTGNTGELFF
cdr3_nt: TGTGCCAGCAGGGGTGGGACAGGGAACACCGGGGAGCTGTTTTTT

j_call: TRBJ2-7
clone_size: -
d_call: TRBD1
v_call: TRBV11-3
cdr3_aa: CAIFAPPTGGYEQYF
cdr3_nt: TGTGCCATCTTTGCCCCCCCCACAGGGGGCTACGAGCAGTACTTC

j_call: TRBJ1-2
clone_size: -
d_call: -
v_call: TRBV9
cdr3_aa: CASSLNTGMAGYTF
cdr3_nt: TGTGCCAGCAGCCTAAATACAGGGATGGCTGGCTACACCTTC

j_call: TRBJ2-7
clone_size: once
d_call: -
v_call: TRBV5-6
cdr3_aa: CASSVGREYYEQYF
cdr3_nt: TGTGCCAGCAGCGTGGGCCGGGAGTACTACGAGCAGTACTTC

j_call: TRBJ2-5
clone_size: -
d_call: TRBD1
v_call: TRBV19
cdr3_aa: CASSMIAAGGRETQYF
cdr3_nt: TGTGCCAGTAGTATGATTGCCGCAGGGGGCCGTGAGACCCAGTACTTC

j_call: TRBJ1-2
clone_size: -
d_call: TRBD1
v_call: TRBV14
cdr3_aa: CASSTLDRGIGYTF
cdr3_nt: TGTGCCAGCAGCACGCTGGACAGGGGGATTGGCTACACCTTC

j_call: TRBJ2-3
clone_size: -
d_call: TRBD2
v_call: TRBV4-2
cdr3_aa: CASSARASGTDTQYF
cdr3_nt: TGTGCCAGCAGCGCTAGAGCTAGCGGTACAGATACGCAGTATTTT

j_call: TRBJ1-1
clone_size: -
d_call: -
v_call: TRBV13
cdr3_aa: CASSLGGAKDTEAFF
cdr3_nt: TGTGCCAGCAGCTTAGGGGGGGCGAAGGACACTGAAGCTTTCTTT

j_call: TRBJ1-4
clone_size: -
d_call: TRBD1
v_call: TRBV5-1
cdr3_aa: CASSIGQEGEKLFF
cdr3_nt: TGCGCCAGCAGCATAGGACAGGAGGGAGAAAAACTGTTTTTT

j_call: TRBJ2-2
clone_size: -
d_call: -
v_call: TRBV9
cdr3_aa: CASSSRPGAGELFF
cdr3_nt: TGTGCCAGCAGCTCACGTCCGGGGGCCGGGGAGCTGTTTTTT

j_call: TRBJ2-5
clone_size: once
d_call: -
v_call: TRBV2
cdr3_aa: CASSEDEHHETQYF
cdr3_nt: TGTGCCAGCAGTGAAGACGAGCATCATGAGACCCAGTACTTC

j_call: TRBJ2-5
clone_size: -
d_call: -
v_call: TRBV15
cdr3_aa: CATSRDPYQETQYF
cdr3_nt: TGTGCCACCAGCAGAGATCCGTACCAAGAGACCCAGTACTTC

j_call: TRBJ1-2
clone_size: -
d_call: TRBD1
v_call: TRBV7-2
cdr3_aa: CASSPDRGEYGYTF
cdr3_nt: TGTGCCAGCAGCCCCGACAGGGGGGAGTATGGCTACACCTTC

j_call: TRBJ1-1
clone_size: -
d_call: -
v_call: TRBV6-1
cdr3_aa: CASSQGQNTEAFF
cdr3_nt: TGTGCCAGCAGTCAGGGTCAGAACACTGAAGCTTTCTTT

j_call: TRBJ2-7
clone_size: -
d_call: TRBD1
v_call: TRBV5-6
cdr3_aa: CASSLLEGGWGEQYF
cdr3_nt: TGTGCCAGCAGCCTACTTGAAGGGGGCTGGGGGGAGCAGTACTTC

j_call: TRBJ2-5
clone_size: -
d_call: -
v_call: TRBV28
cdr3_aa: CASSSTLQGETQYF
cdr3_nt: TGTGCCAGCAGTTCCACGTTGCAGGGAGAGACCCAGTACTTC

j_call: TRBJ1-2
clone_size: once
d_call: TRBD1
v_call: TRBV7-8
cdr3_aa: CASSSGRTGPYGYTF
cdr3_nt: TGTGCCAGCAGCTCTGGGCGGACAGGTCCTTATGGCTACACCTTC

j_call: TRBJ2-7
clone_size: -
d_call: TRBD1
v_call: TRBV4-1
cdr3_aa: CASSQVPGQGYEQYF
cdr3_nt: TGCGCCAGCAGCCAAGTTCCGGGACAGGGCTACGAGCAGTACTTC

j_call: TRBJ1-5
clone_size: -
d_call: TRBD1
v_call: TRBV5-5
cdr3_aa: CASSWYDRGNQPQHF
cdr3_nt: TGTGCCAGCAGCTGGTACGACAGGGGGAATCAGCCCCAGCATTTT

j_call: TRBJ1-1
clone_size: -
d_call: TRBD1
v_call: TRBV7-9
cdr3_aa: CASSTFGQGFVGTEAFF
cdr3_nt: TGTGCCAGCAGCACCTTCGGACAGGGTTTTGTCGGCACTGAAGCTTTCTTT

j_call: TRBJ2-7
clone_size: -
d_call: -
v_call: TRBV5-8
cdr3_aa: CASSSGWGAYEQYF
cdr3_nt: TGTGCCAGCAGCTCAGGATGGGGGGCCTACGAGCAGTACTTC

j_call: TRBJ2-3
clone_size: -
d_call: -
v_call: TRBV18
cdr3_aa: CASSPGATDTQYF
cdr3_nt: TGTGCCAGCTCACCGGGAGCAACAGATACGCAGTATTTT

j_call: TRBJ1-1
clone_size: -
d_call: -
v_call: TRBV27
cdr3_aa: CASSLGGNTEAFF
cdr3_nt: TGTGCCAGCAGTTTGGGGGGGAACACTGAAGCTTTCTTT

j_call: TRBJ2-7
clone_size: -
d_call: TRBD2
v_call: TRBV7-9
cdr3_aa: CASSGLGPEQYF
cdr3_nt: TGTGCCAGCAGCGGACTAGGCCCCGAGCAGTACTTC

j_call: TRBJ2-1
clone_size: -
d_call: -
v_call: TRBV30
cdr3_aa: CASTHSTTSSYNEQFF
cdr3_nt: TGTGCCTCCACCCATTCCACTACAAGCTCCTACAATGAGCAGTTCTTC

j_call: TRBJ1-2
clone_size: -
d_call: -
v_call: TRBV7-9
cdr3_aa: CASSSGNYGYTF
cdr3_nt: TGTGCCAGCAGCTCAGGGAATTATGGCTACACCTTC

j_call: TRBJ2-1
clone_size: -
d_call: -
v_call: TRBV7-8
cdr3_aa: CASSLAGGPNEQFF
cdr3_nt: TGTGCCAGCAGCTTAGCGGGAGGTCCAAATGAGCAGTTCTTC

j_call: TRBJ2-7
clone_size: few
d_call: TRBD1
v_call: TRBV2
cdr3_aa: CASRVDRGLTYEQYF
cdr3_nt: TGTGCCAGCAGGGTAGACAGGGGCTTGACCTACGAGCAGTACTTC

j_call: TRBJ1-2
clone_size: once
d_call: -
v_call: TRBV27
cdr3_aa: CASSFNNYGYTF
cdr3_nt: TGTGCCAGCAGTTTCAATAACTATGGCTACACCTTC

j_call: TRBJ2-7
clone_size: -
d_call: -
v_call: TRBV6-5
cdr3_aa: CASRGASLSGQYF
cdr3_nt: TGTGCCTCCCGGGGGGCTTCCCTCTCCGGGCAGTACTTC

j_call: TRBJ1-2
clone_size: -
d_call: -
v_call: TRBV4-1
cdr3_aa: CASSSPPTRYNYGYTF
cdr3_nt: TGCGCCAGCAGCTCCCCGCCGACACGGTATAACTATGGCTACACCTTC